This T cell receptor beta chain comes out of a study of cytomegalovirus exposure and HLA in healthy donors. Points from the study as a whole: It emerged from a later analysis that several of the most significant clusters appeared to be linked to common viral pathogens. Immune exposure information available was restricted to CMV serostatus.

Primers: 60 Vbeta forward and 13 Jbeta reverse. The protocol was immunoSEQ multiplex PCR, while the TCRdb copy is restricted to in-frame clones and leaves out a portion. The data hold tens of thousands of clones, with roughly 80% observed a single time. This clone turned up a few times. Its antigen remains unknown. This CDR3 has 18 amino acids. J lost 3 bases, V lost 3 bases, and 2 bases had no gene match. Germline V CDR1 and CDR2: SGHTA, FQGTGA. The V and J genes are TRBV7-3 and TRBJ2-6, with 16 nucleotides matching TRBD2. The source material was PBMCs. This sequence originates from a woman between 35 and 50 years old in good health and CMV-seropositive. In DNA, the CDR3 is TGTGCCAGCAGCTTGGGACTAGCGGGAGGGGGTGGGGCCAACGTCCTGACTTTC. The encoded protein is CASSLGLAGGGGANVLTF.